This T cell receptor (beta chain) was sequenced during a study of T cell responses to AZD1222 COVID-19 vaccine (dated by TCRdb to 2020 to 2023). Background for the entire study: TCR sequencing covered approximately 230 trial participants: 200 to 220 given two doses of AZD1222 and 26 given two doses of MenACWY control vaccine. Trial participants were enrolled into age subgroups of 18-55, 56-69 and 70-plus years, which contained around 140, 26 and 57 TCR-sequenced participants, respectively. Overall study outcomes, separate from this receptor: The 56-69-year group was small, and its depth increase did not reach significance, likely because of low power. The whole spike protein was spanned by vaccine-associated CD4 TCRs, and dominant responses were seen in regions 160-218 and 743-854. Participants were mostly white British, with more females than males. The authors suggested clonal diversity may have been underestimated. After two AZD1222 doses, spike-specific TCR breadth and depth were significantly higher than at day 0 and than in MenACWY recipients. Epitopes outside the regions mutated in the B.1.351 and B.1.1.7 variants were reportedly recognized by nearly half of the unique spike-specific TCRs. No day 14 peak-response samples were available, so repertoires were characterized only after the peak T cell response. Conclusions about previously exposed vaccinees are limited because only 6 or 7 AZD1222 recipients were SARS-CoV-2 seropositive at baseline.

Including cysteine and phenylalanine, the CDR3 has 15 amino acids. Left in the record is the CDR3 DNA by itself, 45 bases read in frame from the first base. Germline trimming: 6 bases from V, 0 bases from J; junction bases outside gene matches: 8. The germline V gene provides CDR1 SGDLS and CDR2 YYNGEE. What the time point label conveys for this sample: about 28 days (+/-7) after the second vaccine dose. Because spike-specific TCR depth and breadth did not differ between the two schedules, AZD1222 recipients who got a second dose at roughly 4 weeks were pooled with those who got a second dose at roughly 12 weeks. Samples from vaccinated people were obtained from the UK trials COV001 and COV002, which included a single-blind randomized controlled phase 2/3 trial of AZD1222 (ChAdOx1 nCoV-19) in healthy adults. For TCRbeta chain sequencing, PBMC samples from trial participants were taken at day 0 and at day 28 after the second dose.

On this clone itself: It has no known antigen specificity. No much larger clone exists at a distance of one base, and base qualities are not known.

The CDR3 regions of human TCRbeta chains were analyzed by immunosequencing. For the original study's pipeline: Repertoire TCRs were matched against a reference library of SARS-CoV-2-specific TCRs generated with the MIRA antigen-specificity platform. Breadth was defined as the fraction of unique TCRs that were SARS-CoV-2-associated, and depth was defined as the fraction of total T cells that were SARS-CoV-2-associated. Each spike-specific TCR was assigned to its reactive spike region and to a CD4 or CD8 class using the MIRA data. Log10-transformed breadth and depth values were compared by one-way ANOVA with Sidak's multiple comparisons tests. TCRdb limited this immuneACCESS table to in-frame rearrangements with V and J called. A share of clones is missing; checked studies link under half to unresolved V genes, and the rest is unexplained. That table gives V, J and clone size, and the DNA gave D and trimming. This sample comprises about 140,000 clones, about 88% of them detected only once. The ten top clones hold about 3.1% of the sample.

Material: peripheral blood, obtained 28 days after the second AZD1222 dose. This receptor chain uses TRBV9 and TRBJ2-7, and 8 junction bases match TRBD2. This clonotype was obtained from an adult who received the AZD1222 COVID-19 vaccine. Here the CDR3 is given as CASTYGGVSSYEQYF. The nucleotide sequence is given as TGTGCCAGCACCTACGGGGGGGTCAGCTCCTACGAGCAGTACTTC.